This is a list of T cell receptor beta chains from one sample in a study of a mutant IDH1 vaccine in newly diagnosed glioma. TCRdb's copy holds only in-frame clones and misses some; the assay was immunoSEQ multiplex PCR. The data contain approximately 84,000 clones, approximately 78% of them singletons. The antigens for these receptors are not known. Here the sequenced sample was PBMCs, taken from a glioma patient whose treatment included an IDH1 peptide vaccine. The receptors were gathered from a man aged 35-49 years with glioma. CDR3s include the opening cysteine and the closing phenylalanine or tryptophan. Fields, in order: V gene, J gene, CDR3 protein.

v_call: TRBV10-3; j_call: TRBJ2-2; cdr3_aa: CAIGVDRGSGELFF
v_call: TRBV7-2; j_call: TRBJ1-2; cdr3_aa: CASSLTGTLNYGYTF
v_call: TRBV7-8; j_call: TRBJ1-2; cdr3_aa: CASSRLINANYGYTF
v_call: TRBV2; j_call: TRBJ2-1; cdr3_aa: CASTRDRDNEQFF
v_call: TRBV19; j_call: TRBJ1-6; cdr3_aa: CATSHLGGNSPLHF
v_call: TRBV27; j_call: TRBJ1-1; cdr3_aa: CASSVRTGGGTEAFF
v_call: TRBV7-2; j_call: TRBJ2-3; cdr3_aa: CASSLGAGVFGSTDTQYF
v_call: TRBV7-2; j_call: TRBJ1-6; cdr3_aa: CASSYRGPNSPLHF
v_call: TRBV5-1; j_call: TRBJ2-1; cdr3_aa: CASSLGLEVYNEQFF
v_call: TRBV6-1; j_call: TRBJ2-1; cdr3_aa: CASSEAGGVSINEQFF
v_call: TRBV19; j_call: TRBJ2-3; cdr3_aa: CASRKGATSTDTQYF
v_call: TRBV30; j_call: NA; cdr3_aa: CAWSGPSSYEQYF
v_call: TRBV5-4; j_call: TRBJ1-5; cdr3_aa: CASSTYNQPQHF
v_call: TRBV6-6; j_call: TRBJ1-5; cdr3_aa: CASSYSRQGVDQPQHF
v_call: TRBV7-2; j_call: TRBJ2-7; cdr3_aa: CASSLSTEQYF
v_call: TRBV28; j_call: TRBJ1-5; cdr3_aa: CASSPGQIQPQHF
v_call: TRBV5-1; j_call: TRBJ2-3; cdr3_aa: CASSFEDGSTDTQYF
v_call: TRBV18; j_call: TRBJ2-5; cdr3_aa: CASSRTIPGLQETQYF
v_call: TRBV28; j_call: TRBJ1-3; cdr3_aa: CASSLGTGGRSSGNTIYF
v_call: TRBV19; j_call: TRBJ2-7; cdr3_aa: CASSIWTGNEQYF
v_call: TRBV11-2; j_call: TRBJ2-5; cdr3_aa: CASSSVGRQAETQYF
v_call: TRBV19; j_call: TRBJ1-2; cdr3_aa: CASSKDRSYGYTF
v_call: TRBV28; j_call: TRBJ1-4; cdr3_aa: CASSLGGDGEKLFF
v_call: TRBV2; j_call: TRBJ1-5; cdr3_aa: CASSDLSNQPQHF
v_call: TRBV19; j_call: TRBJ2-7; cdr3_aa: CASSGDRTYEQYF
v_call: TRBV5-6; j_call: TRBJ1-5; cdr3_aa: CASSLKEPQHF
v_call: TRBV27; j_call: TRBJ2-1; cdr3_aa: CASRGSGRANEQFF
v_call: TRBV28; j_call: TRBJ2-7; cdr3_aa: CASSLLPDYEQYF
v_call: TRBV20-1; j_call: TRBJ1-1; cdr3_aa: CSARTNPEAFF